This TCR beta chain emerged from a study of cytomegalovirus exposure and HLA in healthy donors. As for the study in general: Findings of an earlier analysis included 117 million unique TCR beta sequences from 170 million or so T cells.

PCR used 60 Vbeta primers and 13 Jbeta primers. The repertoire was sequenced with immunoSEQ multiplex PCR; TCRdb's copy has only in-frame clones and lacks some. The table has some 200,000 clones, around 77% seen once. Comments on this clone: As yet, its antigen is unknown.

Whole-study findings and limits: The study flagged roughly 160 TCR beta chains as cytomegalovirus-associated. Previously analyzed data showed that most TCR beta V segments were productive at a frequency of about 87% or about 30%.

Per germline, CDR1 WNHNN and CDR2 SYGVQD (reference sequence). With 6 bases clipped from V and 8 bases from J, the junction kept 13 bases outside the gene matches. The CDR3 runs 16 residues. Donors showed nominal health when sampled, although they likely had unrecorded immune exposures. The source material was PBMCs. The TCR sequence derives from a woman aged 25-40 years in good health and CMV-seronegative. This rearrangement joins TRBV10-1 to TRBJ1-4, with 9 bases aligning to TRBD1. The CDR3 bases are TGCGCCAGCAGGATGAGGGTGGACAGGGGCGACGAAAAACTGTTTTTT. Translation: CASRMRVDRGDEKLFF.